This TCR beta chain was obtained from a study of blood T cell repertoires in COVID-19. This clone was detected only once. Libraries were prepared by immunoSEQ multiplex PCR; TCRdb keeps only in-frame clonotypes and omits some of them. The profile shows about 150,000 clones, 70% to 90% of them singletons. Germline CDR1 is SGHRS and CDR2 is YFSETQ. The length of the CDR3 is 15 residues. Trimming shortened V by 4 bases and J by 4 bases, and 14 bases separated the two germline ends. J is TRBJ1-4 and V is TRBV5-1; tentatively, D is TRBD1 (6 bases). The sequenced sample consisted of peripheral blood. This receptor was taken from a woman aged 60-75 years with COVID-19, enrolled during active disease. CDR3 residues: CASSEQGGVNEKLFF. The CDR3 bases are TGCGCCAGCAGCGAACAGGGAGGGGTTAATGAAAAACTGTTTTTT.